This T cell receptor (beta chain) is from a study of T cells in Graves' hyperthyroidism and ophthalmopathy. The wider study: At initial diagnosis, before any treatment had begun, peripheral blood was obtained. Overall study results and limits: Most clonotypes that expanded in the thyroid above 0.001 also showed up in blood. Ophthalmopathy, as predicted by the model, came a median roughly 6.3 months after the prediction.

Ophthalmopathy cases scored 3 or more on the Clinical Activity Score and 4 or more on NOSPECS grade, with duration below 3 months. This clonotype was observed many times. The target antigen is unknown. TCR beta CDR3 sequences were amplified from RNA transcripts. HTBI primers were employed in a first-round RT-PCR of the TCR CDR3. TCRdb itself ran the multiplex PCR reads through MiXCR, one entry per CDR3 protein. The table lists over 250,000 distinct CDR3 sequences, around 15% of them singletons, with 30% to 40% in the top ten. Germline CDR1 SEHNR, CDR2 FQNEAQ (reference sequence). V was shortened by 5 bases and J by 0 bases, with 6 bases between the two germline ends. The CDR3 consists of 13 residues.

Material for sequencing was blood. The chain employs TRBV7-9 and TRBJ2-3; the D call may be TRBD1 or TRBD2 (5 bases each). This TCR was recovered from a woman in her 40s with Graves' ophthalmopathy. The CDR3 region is CASSGGSTDTQYF. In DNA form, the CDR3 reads TGTGCCAGCAGCGGGGGAAGCACAGATACGCAGTATTTT.